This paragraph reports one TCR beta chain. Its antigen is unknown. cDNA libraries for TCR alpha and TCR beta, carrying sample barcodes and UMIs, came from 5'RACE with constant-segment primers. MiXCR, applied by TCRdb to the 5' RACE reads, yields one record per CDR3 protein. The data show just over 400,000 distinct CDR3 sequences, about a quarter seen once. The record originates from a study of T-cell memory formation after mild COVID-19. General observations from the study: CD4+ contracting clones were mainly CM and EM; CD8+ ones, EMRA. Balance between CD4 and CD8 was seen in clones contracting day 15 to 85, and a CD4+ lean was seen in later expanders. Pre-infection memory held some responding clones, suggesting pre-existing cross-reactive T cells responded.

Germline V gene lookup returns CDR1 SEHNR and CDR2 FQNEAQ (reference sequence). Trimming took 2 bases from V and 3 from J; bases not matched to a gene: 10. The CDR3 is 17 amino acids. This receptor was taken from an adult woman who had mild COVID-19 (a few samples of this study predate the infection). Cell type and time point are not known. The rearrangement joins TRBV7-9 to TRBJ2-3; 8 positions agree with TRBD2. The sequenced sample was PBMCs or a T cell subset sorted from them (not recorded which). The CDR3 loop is CASSLLESGSGTDTQYF. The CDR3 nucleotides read TGTGCCAGCAGCTTATTAGAGAGCGGGAGCGGGACAGATACGCAGTATTTT. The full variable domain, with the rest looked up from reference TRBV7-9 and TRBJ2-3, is DTGVSQNPRHKITKRGQNVTFRCDPISEHNRLYWYRQTLGQGPEFLTYFQNEAQLEKSRLLSDRFSAERPKGSFSTLEIQRTEQGDSAMYLCASSLLESGSGTDTQYFGPGTRLTVL.